This T cell receptor (beta chain) derives from a study of regulatory T cells in long-lasting Graves disease (dated by TCRdb to the early 2020s). Study-wide context: Newly diagnosed Graves' disease patients had taken antithyroid drugs for less than 3 months. This study used TCR sequencing and RNA sequencing of peripheral blood to compare persistent Graves' disease patients against newly diagnosed Graves' disease patients. The study was registered as a clinical trial and conducted in China. A total of 33 samples underwent TCR sequencing, from about 13 patients with persistent Graves' disease and 20 or so patients with newly diagnosed Graves' disease. What the research found in general, with its limitations: The study examined only peripheral blood because the primary lesion, thyroid tissue, could not be accessed. More public clonotypes were shared among persistent patients (roughly 2,900) than among newly diagnosed patients (more than 950). Sequencing and analysis were limited to the TCR beta chain. Preferential use of TRBV28, TRBJ1-2 and TRBJ2-5 was observed in persistent disease, whereas TRBV20-1 and TRBJ2-1 were favored in newly diagnosed disease. Compared with newly diagnosed patients, persistent Graves' disease patients had lower TCR Shannon entropy and fewer highly expanded clones, which suggests clonal expansion. The authors acknowledged the small sample size as a limitation that may reduce accuracy.

The library was made by multiplex PCR. Sequencing took place on an Illumina HiSeq 4000. TCR beta libraries were built with iRepertoire HTBI primers and Arm-PCR amplification of CDR3 regions. Gel purification was performed on PCR products prior to sequencing. The paper's processing steps were these. Gene usage analysis of CDR3 amino acid clonotypes used the roughly 60 TRBV and more than 13 TRBJ segments found across samples. Filtered high-quality paired reads were merged into contigs using COPE and FqMerger. BLAST was used to align contigs to the IMGT TRBV, TRBD and TRBJ reference genes, and CDR3 was defined following IMGT. Clonotypes above 0.1% frequency were classified as highly expanded clones. Repertoire diversity was measured by Shannon entropy, and V-J evenness by the Gini coefficient. A clonotype was considered public if more than one individual shared it. In TCRdb, the public reads were trimmed at Q25 with fastp and aligned with MiXCR, with productive beta chains retained. Merged by CDR3 protein, the rows form single entries marked with the most common genes and DNA. The V and J calls shown here were made by TCRdb, not taken from the authors' results. The sample includes 250,000 to 400,000 distinct CDR3 sequences, with approximately 20% observed a single time. Jointly, the top ten make up 35% to 45% of the sample.

Interpreted using the paper, the time point label stands for: newly diagnosed GD, antithyroid drugs for less than 3 months. RNA was extracted from PBMCs in TRIzol for both TCR sequencing and RNA sequencing. The diagnosis of Graves' disease was made according to American Thyroid Association guidelines. Patients were recruited from an endocrinology department in Xi'an, China. Each patient gave approximately 9 milliliters of peripheral blood, collected in an EDTA anticoagulant tube. Ficoll Paque Plus density gradient separation was used to isolate PBMCs, and no further T cell sorting was done. RNA quality was checked with an Agilent 2100 Bioanalyzer and agarose gel, and concentration with a NanoDrop 2000. This clonotype has at least ten counts. Its antigen is currently not known. No per-base quality is available; no much larger clone lies one base away. The CDR3 contains 20 residues, cysteine and phenylalanine counted. CDR3 DNA only is kept here, 60 bases in frame from base 1. Trimming leaves V shorter by 4 bases and J shorter by 0 bases, with the junction holding 16 bases beyond the gene matches. From a lookup of the germline V gene, CDR1 and CDR2 are SGHAT and FQNNGV.

The sequenced sample was peripheral blood mononuclear cells (PBMCs), obtained at new diagnosis, from a patient treated with antithyroid drugs. This receptor was obtained from a female donor with Graves disease. The chain was built from TRBV11-2 and TRBJ2-2; 8 bases in the junction line up with TRBD1. The CDR3 has the sequence CASSYPARTGPATNTGELFF. The DNA sequence is as follows: TGTGCCAGCAGCTACCCTGCGAGGACAGGGCCTGCCACGAACACCGGGGAGCTGTTTTTT.